This T cell receptor (beta chain) was identified during a study of blood T cell repertoires in COVID-19. For the study at large: PBMCs, B-cell-depleted T cells, or T cells provided the cDNA or gDNA that made up the material.

Enrollees, roughly 18 to 95 years old, lived in 20 to 25 US areas. Two negative PCRs, clearance, or symptom resolution characterized the recovered Cohort 3 donors. Germline V gene lookup returns CDR1 MGHRA and CDR2 YSYEKL. Trimming removed 1 base from V and 3 bases from J, with 15 bases in between. The CDR3 extends over 16 amino acids. Using immunoSEQ multiplex PCR, the repertoire was profiled, and TCRdb retains in-frame clones only, with some absent. The sample lists about 300,000 clones, about nine tenths occurring once. The chain uses TRBV4-1 and TRBJ1-2, with a weak D call TRBD1 (6 bases). The TCR comes from a middle-aged woman who had recovered from COVID-19. Sequenced: PBMCs or T cells enriched from blood (not recorded which). CDR3 bases: TGCGCCAGCAGCCAAGGATCAGGGGCTGGGGACTATGGCTACACCTTC. Its translation is CASSQGSGAGDYGYTF.